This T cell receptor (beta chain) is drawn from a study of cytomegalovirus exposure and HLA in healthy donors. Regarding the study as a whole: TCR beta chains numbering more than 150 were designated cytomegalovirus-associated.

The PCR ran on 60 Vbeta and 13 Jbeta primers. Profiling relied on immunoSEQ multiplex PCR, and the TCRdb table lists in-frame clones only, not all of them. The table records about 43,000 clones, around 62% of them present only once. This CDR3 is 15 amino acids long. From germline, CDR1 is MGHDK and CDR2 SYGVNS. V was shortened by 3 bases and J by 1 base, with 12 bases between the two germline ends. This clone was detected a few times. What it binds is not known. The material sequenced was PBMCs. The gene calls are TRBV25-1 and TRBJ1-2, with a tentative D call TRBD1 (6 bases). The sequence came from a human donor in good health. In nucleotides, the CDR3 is TGTGCCAGCAGTGAGCAGGGGTCCGTTAACTATGGCTACACCTTC. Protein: CASSEQGSVNYGYTF.